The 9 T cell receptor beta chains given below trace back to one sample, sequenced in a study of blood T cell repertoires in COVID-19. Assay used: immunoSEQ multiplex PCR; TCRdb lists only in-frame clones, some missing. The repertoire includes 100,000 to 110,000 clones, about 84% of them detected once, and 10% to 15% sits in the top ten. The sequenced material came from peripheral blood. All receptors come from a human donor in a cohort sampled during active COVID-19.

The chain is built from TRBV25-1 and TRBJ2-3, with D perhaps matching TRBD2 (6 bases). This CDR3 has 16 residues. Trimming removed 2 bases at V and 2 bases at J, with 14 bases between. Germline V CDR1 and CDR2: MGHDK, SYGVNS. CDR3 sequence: CASSETPGDLTDTQYF. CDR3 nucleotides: TGTGCCAGCAGTGAAACGCCGGGAGATCTCACAGATACGCAGTATTTT. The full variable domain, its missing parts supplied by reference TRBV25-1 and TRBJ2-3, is EADIYQTPRYLVIGTGKKITLECSQTMGHDKMYWYQQDPGMELHLIHYSYGVNSTEKGDLSSESTVSRIRTEHFPLTLESARPSHTSQYLCASSETPGDLTDTQYFGPGTRLTVL.

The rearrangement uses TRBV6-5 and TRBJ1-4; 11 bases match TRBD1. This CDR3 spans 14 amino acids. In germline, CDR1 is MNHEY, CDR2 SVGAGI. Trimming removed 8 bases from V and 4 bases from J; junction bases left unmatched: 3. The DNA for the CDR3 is TGTGCCAGCGGACAGGGGGCGATTAATGAAAAACTGTTTTTT. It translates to CASGQGAINEKLFF.

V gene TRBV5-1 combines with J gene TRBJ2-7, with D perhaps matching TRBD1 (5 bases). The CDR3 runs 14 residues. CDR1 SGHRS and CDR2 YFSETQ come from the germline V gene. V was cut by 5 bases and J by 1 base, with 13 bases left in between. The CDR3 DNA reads TGCGCCAGCAGGCCGACAGAGAATTCCTACGAGCAGTACTTC. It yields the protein CASRPTENSYEQYF.

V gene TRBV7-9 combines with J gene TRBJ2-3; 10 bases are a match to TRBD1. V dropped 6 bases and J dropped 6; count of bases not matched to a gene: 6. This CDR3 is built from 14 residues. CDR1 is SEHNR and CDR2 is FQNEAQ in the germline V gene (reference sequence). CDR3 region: CASSRGQGKDTQYF. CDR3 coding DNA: TGTGCCAGCAGTCGGGGACAGGGGAAGGATACGCAGTATTTT.

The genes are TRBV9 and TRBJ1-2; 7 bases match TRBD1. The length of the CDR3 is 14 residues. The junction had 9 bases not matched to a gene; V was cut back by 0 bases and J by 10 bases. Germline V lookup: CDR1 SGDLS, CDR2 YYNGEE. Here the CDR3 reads CASSVGGQSWDYTF. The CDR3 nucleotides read TGTGCCAGCAGCGTAGGGGGACAGTCGTGGGACTACACCTTC.

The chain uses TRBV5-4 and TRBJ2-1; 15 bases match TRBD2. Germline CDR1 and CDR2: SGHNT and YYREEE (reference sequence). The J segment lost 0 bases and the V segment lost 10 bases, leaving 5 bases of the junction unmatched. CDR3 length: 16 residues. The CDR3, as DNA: TGTGCCGGGACTAGCGGGGGGCCCAACTCCTACAATGAGCAGTTCTTC. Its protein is CAGTSGGPNSYNEQFF.

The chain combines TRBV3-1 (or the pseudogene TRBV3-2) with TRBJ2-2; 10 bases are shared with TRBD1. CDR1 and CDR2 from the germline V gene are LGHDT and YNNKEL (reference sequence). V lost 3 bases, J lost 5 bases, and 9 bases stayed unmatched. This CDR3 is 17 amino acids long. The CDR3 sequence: CASSHARTGGMTGELFF. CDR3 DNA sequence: TGTGCCAGCAGCCACGCCCGGACAGGGGGTATGACCGGGGAGCTGTTTTTT.

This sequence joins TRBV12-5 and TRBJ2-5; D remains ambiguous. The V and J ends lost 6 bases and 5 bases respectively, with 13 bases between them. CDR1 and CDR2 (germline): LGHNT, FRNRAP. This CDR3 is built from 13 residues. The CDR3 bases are TGTGCTAGTGGACTCCTTCCCCGGGAGACCCAGTACTTC. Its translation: CASGLLPRETQYF.

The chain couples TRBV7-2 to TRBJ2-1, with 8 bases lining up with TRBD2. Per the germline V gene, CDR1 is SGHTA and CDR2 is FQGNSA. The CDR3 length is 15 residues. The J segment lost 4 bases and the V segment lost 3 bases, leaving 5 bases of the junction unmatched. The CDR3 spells CASSFDGRAYNEQFF. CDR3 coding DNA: TGTGCCAGCAGCTTCGACGGGAGGGCATACAATGAGCAGTTCTTC.